The T cell receptor beta chain described here comes from a study of shared clonotypes between healthy human individuals. The wider study: Participating donors consisted of a couple of women and a few men aged 18 to 49.

Original data processing: Junction-only immunoSEQ data arrived without quality scores, meaning filtering differed. Clones were read by immunoSEQ multiplex PCR, and TCRdb kept only the in-frame ones, dropping some. V and J calls and clone size are those listed in that table; D and trimming were worked out from the DNA. The sample includes about 2.4 million clones, 93% of them seen just once. CDR1 is SQVTM and CDR2 is ANQGSEA in the germline V gene. Deletions cut 4 bases from V and 0 bases from J, with 10 bases between. The CDR3 consists of 13 residues. This clone was counted a single time. Its antigen is as yet unknown. The study's findings and limits: Naive subsets, compared against memory subsets, generally had larger estimated richness values.

Healthy HIV-negative adults with no recent acute infections or vaccinations were recruited as donors. The J gene is TRBJ2-7, the V gene TRBV29-1, with no clear D. This clonotype was obtained from a young man in good health. Some clones in this sample may be carry-over from other donors' samples. The sequencing sample was made of naive CD4+ T cells from PBMCs. Subset noted: CD45RA+ positively selected. CDR3 nucleotide sequence: TGCAGCGTTGCCCGGCAGAGCTCCTACGAGCAGTACTTC. Translated, it gives CSVARQSSYEQYF.